This section outlines one TCR beta chain sequence together with its context. Its target is unknown. Germline lookup yields CDR1 SQVTM and CDR2 ANQGSEA. The CDR3 sequence is 13 residues long. This entry is derived from a study of cytomegalovirus exposure and HLA in healthy donors. General study points: With high specificity and sensitivity, the classifier reportedly diagnosed cytomegalovirus status. According to a subsequent analysis, TCR clusters from the first cohort were inclined to appear together in the roughly 120 validation repertoires. The authors listed 164 TCR beta chains as cytomegalovirus-associated.

Profiling relied on immunoSEQ multiplex PCR, and the TCRdb table lists in-frame clones only, not all of them. The table lists hundreds of thousands of clones, approximately 80% of them singletons, with 11% to 15% in the top ten. The donors were members of the roughly 120-subject validation cohort (separate from the 666-subject first cohort). V gene TRBV29-1 combines with J gene TRBJ2-7; TRBD2 matches 11 bases. Sequences were obtained from PBMCs. The source is a woman aged 30 to 39 in good health and CMV-seropositive. The CDR3 region is CSVASGRLDEQYF. The CDR3 DNA reads as TGCAGTGTGGCTAGCGGGAGGTTGGATGAGCAGTACTTC.